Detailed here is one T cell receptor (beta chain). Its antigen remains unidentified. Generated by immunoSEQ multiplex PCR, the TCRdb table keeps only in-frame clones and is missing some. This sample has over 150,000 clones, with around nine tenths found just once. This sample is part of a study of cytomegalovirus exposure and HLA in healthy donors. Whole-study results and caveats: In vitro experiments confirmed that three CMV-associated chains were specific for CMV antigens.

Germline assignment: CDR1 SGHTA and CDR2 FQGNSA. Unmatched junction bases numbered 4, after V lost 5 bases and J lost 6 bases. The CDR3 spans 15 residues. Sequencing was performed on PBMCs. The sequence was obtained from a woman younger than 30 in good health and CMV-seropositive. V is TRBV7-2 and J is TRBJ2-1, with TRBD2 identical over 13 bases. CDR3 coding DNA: TGTGCCAGCAGCGGCGGGACTAGCGGGATCAATGAGCAGTTCTTC. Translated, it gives CASSGGTSGINEQFF. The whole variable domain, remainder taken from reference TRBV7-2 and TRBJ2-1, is GAGVSQSPSNKVTEKGKDVELRCDPISGHTALYWYRQSLGQGLEFLIYFQGNSAPDKSGLPSDRFSAERTGGSVSTLTIQRTQQEDSAVYLCASSGGTSGINEQFFGPGTRLTVL.